This TCR beta chain was sequenced in a study of T cells in Graves' hyperthyroidism and ophthalmopathy. CDR1 and CDR2 (germline): SGHVS, FNYEAQ. The length of the CDR3 is 16 residues. The V segment lost 2 bases and the J segment 4 bases; nucleotides outside the gene matches: 11. Amplified TCR beta CDR3 regions came from RNA transcripts. The HTBI primer set drove a first-round RT-PCR of the TCR CDR3. MiXCR was run by TCRdb on the multiplex PCR reads, yielding one entry per CDR3 protein. The data contain about 410,000 distinct CDR3 sequences, 14% to 15% of them seen just once; the ten biggest clones take up 13%.

The sample was blood. The gene calls are TRBV7-6 and TRBJ2-7; 7 bases agree with TRBD2. This sequence originates from a man in his late teens or twenties with Graves' ophthalmopathy. DNA of the CDR3: TGTGCCAGCAGCTTACAAAGCGGGGAACATCTATACGAGCAGTACTTC. It encodes CASSLQSGEHLYEQYF. Supplemented by reference TRBV7-6 and TRBJ2-7, the full variable domain reads GAGVSQSPRYKVTKRGQDVALRCDPISGHVSLYWYRQALGQGPEFLTYFNYEAQQDKSGLPNDRFSAERPEGSISTLTIQRTEQRDSAMYRCASSLQSGEHLYEQYFGPGTRLTVT.